A single sample is the source of the 3 T cell receptor beta chains below, sequenced in a study of T cells after yellow fever vaccination. TCRdb reanalysed the 5' RACE reads using MiXCR and keeps one entry per CDR3 protein. The sample holds hundreds of thousands of distinct CDR3 sequences; 15% to 20% are singletons and the top ten take about a sixth. The source was PBMCs, collected before the yellow fever booster vaccination. All receptors come from a young man who received the YFV17D yellow fever vaccine.

The rearrangement joins TRBV9 to TRBJ2-5; D gene uncertain. The V end lost 3 bases, the J end lost 1 base, and 13 bases lay between the germline ends. Germline V CDR1 and CDR2: SGDLS, YYNGEE. This CDR3 is 15 amino acids long. The CDR3 reads CASSDSSGSQETQYF. The CDR3 bases are TGTGCCAGCAGCGACTCATCTGGGTCCCAAGAGACCCAGTACTTC.

The V call is TRBV4-3, the J call TRBJ2-6; D remains unclear. The germline CDR1 and CDR2 sequences are LGHNA and YSLEER. This CDR3 spans 17 amino acids. V lost 0 bases to trimming and J lost 0 bases, with 9 bases between them. CDR3 region: CASSQDLVGSGANVLTF. DNA for the CDR3: TGCGCCAGCAGCCAAGATCTCGTGGGCTCTGGGGCCAACGTCCTGACTTTC.

This clonotype was observed a handful of times. V gene TRBV28 combines with J gene TRBJ1-1, with D possibly being TRBD1 (5 bases). There are 12 residues in the CDR3. V lost 6 bases, J lost 7 bases, and 12 bases lay in between. Germline V lookup: CDR1 MDHEN, CDR2 SYDVKM. The CDR3 protein is CASRLGTGEAFF. The CDR3 region has the DNA TGTGCCAGCAGGTTAGGGACGGGTGAAGCTTTCTTT.